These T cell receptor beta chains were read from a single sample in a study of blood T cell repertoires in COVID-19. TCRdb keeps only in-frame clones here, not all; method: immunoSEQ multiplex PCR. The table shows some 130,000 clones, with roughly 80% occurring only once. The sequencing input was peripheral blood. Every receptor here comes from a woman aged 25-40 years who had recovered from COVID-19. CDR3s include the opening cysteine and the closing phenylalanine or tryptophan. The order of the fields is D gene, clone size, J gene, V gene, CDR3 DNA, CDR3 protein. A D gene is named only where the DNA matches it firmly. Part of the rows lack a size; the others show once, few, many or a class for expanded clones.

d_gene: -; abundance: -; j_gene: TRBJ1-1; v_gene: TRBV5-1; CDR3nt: TGCGCCAGCAGCTTTAACAGACCGGATTTGAACGAAGCTTTCTTT; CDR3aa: CASSFNRPDLNEAFF
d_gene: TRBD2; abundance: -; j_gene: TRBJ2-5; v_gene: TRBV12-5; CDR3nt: TGTGCTAGTGGTTTGGTACGTCTAGCGGGAGGGTTCCGAGAGACCCAGTACTTC; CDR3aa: CASGLVRLAGGFRETQYF
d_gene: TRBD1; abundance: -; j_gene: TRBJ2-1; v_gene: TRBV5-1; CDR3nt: TGCGCCAGCAGCTTCCAGGGGGCTTACAATGAGCAGTTCTTC; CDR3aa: CASSFQGAYNEQFF
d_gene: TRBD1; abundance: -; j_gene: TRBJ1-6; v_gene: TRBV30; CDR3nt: TGTGCCTGGTACCCTCGACAGGGCAATGGTTCACCCCTCCACTTT; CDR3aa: CAWYPRQGNGSPLHF
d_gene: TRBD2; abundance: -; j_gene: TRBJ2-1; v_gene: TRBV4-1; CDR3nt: TGCGCCAGCAGCCAAGCATCCGGAGGACTAGCGGGTTACAATGAGCAGTTCTTC; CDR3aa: CASSQASGGLAGYNEQFF
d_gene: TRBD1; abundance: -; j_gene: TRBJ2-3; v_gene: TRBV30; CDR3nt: TGTGCCTGGAGTCCCGGGATAGGACAGGGGATTAGTGATTTT; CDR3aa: CAWSPGIGQGISDF
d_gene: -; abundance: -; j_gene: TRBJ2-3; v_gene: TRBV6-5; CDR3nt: TGTGCCAGCAGAAGGGTCGGCCAGGGCGCAGATACGCAGTATTTT; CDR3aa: CASRRVGQGADTQYF
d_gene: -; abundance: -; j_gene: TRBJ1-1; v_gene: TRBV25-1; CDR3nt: TGTGCCAGCAGCGCTTTAGTGAACACTGAAGCTTTCTTT; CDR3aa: CASSALVNTEAFF
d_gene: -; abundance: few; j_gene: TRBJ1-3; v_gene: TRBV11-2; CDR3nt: TGTGCCAGCAGCTTCGCCCTTGGGGGGGCTGGAAACACCATATATTTT; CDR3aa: CASSFALGGAGNTIYF
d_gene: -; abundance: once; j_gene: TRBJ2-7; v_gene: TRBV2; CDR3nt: TGTGCCAGCAGTGAATCGCTGGGAAGGGGAAGTAAGCAGTACTTC; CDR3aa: CASSESLGRGSKQYF
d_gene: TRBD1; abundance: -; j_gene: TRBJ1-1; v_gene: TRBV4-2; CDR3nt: TGTGCCAGCAGCCAAGCCGGGACAGGGGGCACTGAAGCTTTCTTT; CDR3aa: CASSQAGTGGTEAFF
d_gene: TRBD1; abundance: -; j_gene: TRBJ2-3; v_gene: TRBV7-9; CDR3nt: TGTGCCAGCAGCGGACCGGGACAGGGGAGCACAGATACGCAGTATTTT; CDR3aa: CASSGPGQGSTDTQYF
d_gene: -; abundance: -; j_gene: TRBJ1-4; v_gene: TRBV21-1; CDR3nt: TGTGCCAGCAGCAAACTAAGGCCGGGACAGGAAAATGAAAAACTGTTTTTT; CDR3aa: CASSKLRPGQENEKLFF
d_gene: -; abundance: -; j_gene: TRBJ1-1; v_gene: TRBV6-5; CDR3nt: TGTGCCAGCAGAACACAGGGTCACACTGAAGCTTTCTTT; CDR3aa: CASRTQGHTEAFF
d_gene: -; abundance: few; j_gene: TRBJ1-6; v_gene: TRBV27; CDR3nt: TGTGCCAGCGGACAGTCAGACTCCTATAATTCACCCCTCCACTTT; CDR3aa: CASGQSDSYNSPLHF
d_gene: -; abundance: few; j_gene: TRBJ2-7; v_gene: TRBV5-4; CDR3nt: TGTGCCAGCAGTCCAGTGGGTGGAGCGGACGAGCAGTACTTC; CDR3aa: CASSPVGGADEQYF
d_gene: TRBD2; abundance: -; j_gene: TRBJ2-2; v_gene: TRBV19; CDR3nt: TGTGCCAGTAGCCCCCACCTAGCGGGGCACACCGGGGAGCTGTTTTTT; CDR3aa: CASSPHLAGHTGELFF
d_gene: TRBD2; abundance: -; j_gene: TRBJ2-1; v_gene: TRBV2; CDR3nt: TGTGCCAGCAGGTTAATAGCGGGAGGGCTTAGCTCCTACAATGAGCAGTTCTTC; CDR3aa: CASRLIAGGLSSYNEQFF
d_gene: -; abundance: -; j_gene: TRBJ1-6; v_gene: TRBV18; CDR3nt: TGTGCCAGCTCACCAGAAACCAGTCCCCCCCTCCACTTT; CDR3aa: CASSPETSPPLHF
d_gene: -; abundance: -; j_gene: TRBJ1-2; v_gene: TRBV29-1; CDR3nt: TGCAGCGTTGTGAGAGAAGCTAACTATGGCTACACCTTC; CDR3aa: CSVVREANYGYTF
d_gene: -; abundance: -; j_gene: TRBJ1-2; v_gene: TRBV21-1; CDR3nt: TGTGCCAGCAGCAAAATCGACAGGGAAGGTCGCCAGTATGGCTACACCTTC; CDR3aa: CASSKIDREGRQYGYTF
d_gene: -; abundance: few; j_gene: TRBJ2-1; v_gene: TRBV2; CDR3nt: TGTGCCAGCAGTGAAGAGTCGAAGCGGAATGAGCAGTTCTTC; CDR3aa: CASSEESKRNEQFF
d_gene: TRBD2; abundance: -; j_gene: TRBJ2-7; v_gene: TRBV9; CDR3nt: TGTGCCAGCAGCCCCTGGGGAGGGGATATGGACGAGCAGTACTTC; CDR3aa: CASSPWGGDMDEQYF
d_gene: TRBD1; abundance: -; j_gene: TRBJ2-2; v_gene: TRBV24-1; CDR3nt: TGTGCCACCAGTGATTCCGGGACAGGGAACACCGGGGAGCTGTTTTTT; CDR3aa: CATSDSGTGNTGELFF
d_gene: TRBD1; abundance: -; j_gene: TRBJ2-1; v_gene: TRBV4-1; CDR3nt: TGCGCCAGCAGCCCCCGGGACAGGGAAGGCAATGAGCAGTTCTTC; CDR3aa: CASSPRDREGNEQFF
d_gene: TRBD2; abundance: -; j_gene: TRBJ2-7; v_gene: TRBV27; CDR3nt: TGTGCCACCAGACTAGCGGATTCCTACGAGCAGTACTTC; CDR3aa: CATRLADSYEQYF
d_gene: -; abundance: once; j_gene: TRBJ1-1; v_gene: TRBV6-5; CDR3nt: TGTGCCAGCAGCCTGGACAGCCCCGAAGCTTTCTTT; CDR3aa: CASSLDSPEAFF
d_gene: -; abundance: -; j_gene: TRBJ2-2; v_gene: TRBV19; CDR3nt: TGTGCCAGTACCCTAGGGGGGGCGGCCGGGGAGCTGTTTTTT; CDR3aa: CASTLGGAAGELFF
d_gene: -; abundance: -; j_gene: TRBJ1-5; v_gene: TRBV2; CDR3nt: TGTGCCAGCAGTGAACATGGCCAGTTGGGCAATCAGCCCCAGCATTTT; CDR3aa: CASSEHGQLGNQPQHF
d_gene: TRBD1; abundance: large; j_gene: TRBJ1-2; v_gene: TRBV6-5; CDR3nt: TGTGCCAGCAGTTACGTTACCGGGACAGGGACCTATGGCTACACCTTC; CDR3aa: CASSYVTGTGTYGYTF
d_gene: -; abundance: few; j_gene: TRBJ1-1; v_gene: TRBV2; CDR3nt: TGTGCCAGCGCGGGATTCAAAAACACTGAAGCTTTCTTT; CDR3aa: CASAGFKNTEAFF
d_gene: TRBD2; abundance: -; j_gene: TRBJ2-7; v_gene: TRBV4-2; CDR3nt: TGTGCCAGCAGCCAAGAGCGGGAGGCCCTCTACGAGCAGTACTTC; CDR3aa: CASSQEREALYEQYF
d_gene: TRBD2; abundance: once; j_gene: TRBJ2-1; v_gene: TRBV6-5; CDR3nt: TGTGCCAGCAGATCAGCGGGAGGGCCCTACAATGAGCAGTTCTTC; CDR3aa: CASRSAGGPYNEQFF
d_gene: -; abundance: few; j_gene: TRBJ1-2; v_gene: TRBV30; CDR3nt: TGTGCCTGGAGCGAAGGGCGGGGGACGGGATCCTCTGGCTACACCTTC; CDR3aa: CAWSEGRGTGSSGYTF
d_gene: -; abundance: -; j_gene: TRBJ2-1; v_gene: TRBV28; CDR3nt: TGTGCCAGCAGTTTGGGGCGAGATTGGGATGAGCAGTTCTTC; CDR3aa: CASSLGRDWDEQFF
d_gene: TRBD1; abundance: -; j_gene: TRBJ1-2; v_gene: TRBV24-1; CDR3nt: TGTGCCACCAGTGAAACCGACAGGGGGCAGAACTATGGCTACACCTTC; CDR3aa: CATSETDRGQNYGYTF
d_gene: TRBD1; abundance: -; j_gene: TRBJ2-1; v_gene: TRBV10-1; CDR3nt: TGCGCCAGCAGTGAGAGAGGACAGGGGGAACAGGGCCGGCAGTTCTTC; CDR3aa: CASSERGQGEQGRQFF
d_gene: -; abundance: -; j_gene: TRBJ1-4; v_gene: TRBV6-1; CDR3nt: TGTGCCAGCAGTGCCTCTCGGTCCAAGCCAACTAATGAAAAACTGTTTTTT; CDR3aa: CASSASRSKPTNEKLFF
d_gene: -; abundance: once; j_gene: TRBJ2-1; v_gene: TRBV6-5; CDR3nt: TGTGCCAGCACTCGACAACCCGCCTACAATGAGCAGTTCTTC; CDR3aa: CASTRQPAYNEQFF
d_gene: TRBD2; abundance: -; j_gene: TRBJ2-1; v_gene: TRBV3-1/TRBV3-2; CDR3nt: TGTGCCAGCAGCCAACCGGGACTAGCGAATGAGCAGTTCTTC; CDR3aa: CASSQPGLANEQFF
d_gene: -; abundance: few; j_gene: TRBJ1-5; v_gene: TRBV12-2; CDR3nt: TGTGCAAGTCGCTTATGTGGCTTGGGTTCAGTTCGTACGGGACAGAATAGCAATCAGCCCCAGCATTTT; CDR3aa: CASRLCGLGSVRTGQNSNQPQHF
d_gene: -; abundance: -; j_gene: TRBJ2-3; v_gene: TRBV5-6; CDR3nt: TGTGCCAGCAGCTTGGATCGGGGGTTTCCCTCTGGCACAGATACGCAGTATTTT; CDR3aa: CASSLDRGFPSGTDTQYF
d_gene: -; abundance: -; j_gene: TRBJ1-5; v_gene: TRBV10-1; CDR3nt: TGCGCCAGCAGTGAGGGGAAGGGGCAGCCCCAGCATTTT; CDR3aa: CASSEGKGQPQHF
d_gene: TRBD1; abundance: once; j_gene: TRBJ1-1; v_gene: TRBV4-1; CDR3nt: TGCGCCAGCAGCCGCACTACAGGGGGGTGGACTGAAGCTTTCTTT; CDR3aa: CASSRTTGGWTEAFF
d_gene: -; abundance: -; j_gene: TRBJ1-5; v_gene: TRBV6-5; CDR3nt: TGTGCCAGCAGTCGAAATCCGGGACAGCCCCAGCATTTT; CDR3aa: CASSRNPGQPQHF
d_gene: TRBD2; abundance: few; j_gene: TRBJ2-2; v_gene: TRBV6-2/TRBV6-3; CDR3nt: TGTGCCAGCAGCCCCAATGTGACTAGCGGGGGCCCCCCGCGCACCGGGGAGCTGTTTTTT; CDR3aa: CASSPNVTSGGPPRTGELFF
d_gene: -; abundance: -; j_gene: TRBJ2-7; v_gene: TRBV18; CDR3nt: TGTGCCAGCTCACCGCACGAGGAGCAGTACTTC; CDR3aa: CASSPHEEQYF